The rows below give T cell receptor beta chains drawn from one sample of a study of cytomegalovirus exposure and HLA in healthy donors. Clones were sequenced by immunoSEQ multiplex PCR, and TCRdb holds only the in-frame ones, with some missing. The table lists about 160,000 clones, roughly three quarters of them singletons. The sequenced sample consisted of PBMCs. These receptors were taken from a human donor in good health. CDR3s include the opening cysteine and the closing phenylalanine or tryptophan. The order of the fields is clone size, V gene, J gene, D gene, CDR3 DNA, CDR3 protein. The D gene is left open where the match is weak. The size field is filled for only some rows; it gives once, few, many or a size class.

clone size: .; V gene: TRBV19; J gene: TRBJ2-7; D gene: TRBD2; CDR3 DNA: TGTGCCAGTAGTCTAGCGGAGCCGAGCTCCTACGAGCAGTACTTC; CDR3 protein: CASSLAEPSSYEQYF
clone size: .; V gene: TRBV7-9; J gene: TRBJ2-3; D gene: .; CDR3 DNA: TGTGCCAGCAGCTTATTGGCGGGGCGCGCAACAGATACGCAGTATTTT; CDR3 protein: CASSLLAGRATDTQYF
clone size: .; V gene: TRBV6-5; J gene: TRBJ1-1; D gene: .; CDR3 DNA: TGTGCCAGCAGTTACTCGGGCGACAGGAACACTGAAGCTTTCTTT; CDR3 protein: CASSYSGDRNTEAFF
clone size: .; V gene: TRBV7-2; J gene: TRBJ2-7; D gene: .; CDR3 DNA: TGTGCCAGCAGCCACGGACGGAGGTTACCCTACGAGCAGTACTTC; CDR3 protein: CASSHGRRLPYEQYF
clone size: once; V gene: TRBV7-9; J gene: TRBJ2-7; D gene: TRBD1; CDR3 DNA: TGTGCCAGCGAGGACAGGGACCTCTACGAGCAGTACTTC; CDR3 protein: CASEDRDLYEQYF
clone size: .; V gene: TRBV29-1; J gene: TRBJ2-7; D gene: .; CDR3 DNA: TGCAGCGTGGCCCCCGCCGGGGAGCAGTACTTC; CDR3 protein: CSVAPAGEQYF
clone size: .; V gene: TRBV4-2; J gene: TRBJ2-1; D gene: .; CDR3 DNA: TGTGCCAGCAGCCAAGCGGGAATAATGGATGAGCAGTTCTTC; CDR3 protein: CASSQAGIMDEQFF
clone size: .; V gene: TRBV28; J gene: TRBJ2-3; D gene: TRBD1; CDR3 DNA: TGTGCCAGCAGTATTGGGGAAAAGGGGGCTGGCACAGATACGCAGTATTTT; CDR3 protein: CASSIGEKGAGTDTQYF
clone size: .; V gene: TRBV5-6; J gene: TRBJ1-1; D gene: TRBD1; CDR3 DNA: TGTGCCAGCAGCCGACAGGGGGGCACTGAAGCTTTCTTT; CDR3 protein: CASSRQGGTEAFF
clone size: .; V gene: TRBV28; J gene: TRBJ1-5; D gene: TRBD1; CDR3 DNA: TGTGCCAGCAGTCCACGAGGGACAGGGGACAATCAGCCCCAGCATTTT; CDR3 protein: CASSPRGTGDNQPQHF
clone size: .; V gene: TRBV19; J gene: TRBJ2-7; D gene: TRBD2; CDR3 DNA: TGTGCCAGTAGTATGGGACTATCTCCCTACGAGCAGTACTTC; CDR3 protein: CASSMGLSPYEQYF
clone size: few; V gene: TRBV2; J gene: TRBJ1-5; D gene: .; CDR3 DNA: TGTGCCAGCAGTGAGTTGGGGCAGCTCTCACGCAATCAGCCCCAGCATTTT; CDR3 protein: CASSELGQLSRNQPQHF
clone size: .; V gene: TRBV13; J gene: TRBJ1-2; D gene: .; CDR3 DNA: TGTGCCAGCAGCTTGGTGGACAGCGCCCCCCCCTATGGCTACACCTTC; CDR3 protein: CASSLVDSAPPYGYTF
clone size: .; V gene: TRBV28; J gene: TRBJ2-7; D gene: TRBD2; CDR3 DNA: TGTGCCAGCAGTCCTAGCGGGAGGGCCCGCGGGCAGTACTTC; CDR3 protein: CASSPSGRARGQYF
clone size: .; V gene: TRBV10-3; J gene: TRBJ1-2; D gene: TRBD1; CDR3 DNA: TGTGCCATCAGTGGGAGGGGGCTCGGTGGCTACACCTTC; CDR3 protein: CAISGRGLGGYTF
clone size: once; V gene: TRBV5-6; J gene: TRBJ2-3; D gene: .; CDR3 DNA: TGTGCCAGCAGCTTCGGACAGCTCACAGATACGCAGTATTTT; CDR3 protein: CASSFGQLTDTQYF
clone size: .; V gene: TRBV30; J gene: TRBJ1-4; D gene: TRBD1; CDR3 DNA: TGTGCCTGGGGACAGGGAACTAATGAAAAACTGTTTTTT; CDR3 protein: CAWGQGTNEKLFF